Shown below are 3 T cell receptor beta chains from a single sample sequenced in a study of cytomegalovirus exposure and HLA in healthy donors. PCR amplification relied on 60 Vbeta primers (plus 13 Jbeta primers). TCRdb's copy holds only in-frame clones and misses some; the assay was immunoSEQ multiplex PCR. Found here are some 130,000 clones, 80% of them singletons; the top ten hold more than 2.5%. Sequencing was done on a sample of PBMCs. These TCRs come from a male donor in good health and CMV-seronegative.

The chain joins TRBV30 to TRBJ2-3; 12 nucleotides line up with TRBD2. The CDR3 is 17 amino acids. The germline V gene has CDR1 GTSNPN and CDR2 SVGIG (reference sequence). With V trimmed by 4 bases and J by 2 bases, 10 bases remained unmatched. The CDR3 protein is CAWNRASGGAYTDTQYF. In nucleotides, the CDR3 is TGTGCCTGGAACCGGGCTAGCGGGGGGGCGTACACAGATACGCAGTATTTT.

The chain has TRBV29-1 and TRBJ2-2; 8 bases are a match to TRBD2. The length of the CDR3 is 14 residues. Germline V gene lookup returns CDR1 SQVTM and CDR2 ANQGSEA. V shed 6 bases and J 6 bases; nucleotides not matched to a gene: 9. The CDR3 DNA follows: TGCAGCGTCCTATCGGGGGGGATCGCCGGGGAGCTGTTTTTT. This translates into CSVLSGGIAGELFF.

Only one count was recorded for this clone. CDR3 DNA sequence: TGCGCCAGCAGCCAAGGAACGGTTAGCGAAAAACTGTTTTTT. Amino acids: CASSQGTVSEKLFF. The gene calls are TRBV4-3 and TRBJ1-4; D gene unclear. Trimming cost V 1 base and J 8 bases, with 11 bases left between them. CDR1 is LGHNA, CDR2 YSLEER, per germline. The CDR3 runs 14 residues.